The next 8 T cell receptor beta chains were all read from a single sample in a study of vaccination effects on CD4 cells after COVID-19. These TCRs' antigens remain unknown. TCRdb's copy holds only in-frame clones and misses some; the assay was immunoSEQ multiplex PCR. Of over 25,000 clones in the sample, around 79% were seen once. Before sequencing took place, the ViraFEST assay used viral peptide pools to expand antigen-specific CD4+ T cells. Having been cultured for around nine days, the cells underwent CD4+ T cell isolation. Everyone in the study got two shots of either the BNT162b2 or mRNA-1273 vaccine. The sample consisted of CD4+ T cells from PBMCs cultured with SARS-CoV-2 spike peptides, taken after COVID-19 vaccination. These receptors were obtained from a human donor who received a COVID-19 vaccine. Some clones in this sample may be carry-over from other donors' samples.

V is TRBV14 and J is TRBJ2-1; D might be TRBD2 (5 bases). The V gene lost 5 bases and the J gene lost 0 bases, with 17 bases spanning the gap. From germline, CDR1 is SGHDN and CDR2 FVKESK. The CDR3 is 17 amino acids. CDR3 residues: CASSYRGSSISYNEQFF. The CDR3 DNA is TGTGCCAGCAGCTACCGGGGAAGTTCCATCTCCTACAATGAGCAGTTCTTC.

The rearrangement uses TRBV21-1 and TRBJ1-3. TRBV21-1 is a pseudogene locus. CDR3 length equals 15 residues. DNA for the CDR3: TGTGCCTCGCAGCGAACGGTGAGTACTGGAAACACCATATATTTT. This translates into CASQRTVSTGNTIYF.

This sequence joins TRBV11-3 and TRBJ2-2, with 9 nucleotides matching TRBD1. With 5 bases clipped from V and 7 bases from J, the junction kept 8 bases outside the gene matches. The germline V gene encodes CDR1 SGHNT and CDR2 YENEEA. The length of the CDR3 is 15 residues. The CDR3 nucleotides read TGTGCCAGCAGCCGACGGACAGGGGAAATCGGGGAGCTGTTTTTT. Amino acid sequence: CASSRRTGEIGELFF.

The V call is TRBV9, the J call TRBJ2-4, with D perhaps matching TRBD1 (6 bases). V was cut by 3 bases and J by 1 base, with 11 bases left in between. Germline CDR1 and CDR2: SGDLS and YYNGEE. This CDR3 comprises 15 residues. The CDR3 loop reads CASSAYQGAKNIQYF. Here the CDR3 DNA reads TGTGCCAGCAGCGCTTACCAGGGGGCCAAAAACATTCAGTACTTC.

The chain couples TRBV19 to TRBJ2-6, with TRBD1 as a possible D gene (5 bases). The CDR3 totals 18 residues. Germline CDR1 is LNHDA and CDR2 is SQIVND (reference sequence). V shed 2 bases and J shed 0 bases, with 14 bases lying between them. The CDR3 sequence is CASSIPPGPSSGANVLTF. The CDR3 nucleotides are TGTGCCAGTAGTATACCCCCAGGGCCCTCCTCTGGGGCCAACGTCCTGACTTTC.

The rearrangement links TRBV6-5 to TRBJ1-1; the D is unclear. Germline V gene data show CDR1 as MNHEY and CDR2 as SVGAGI. CDR3 size: 11 residues. The germline V and J ends were trimmed by 4 bases and 7 bases, with 7 bases remaining between them. The DNA for the CDR3 is TGTGCCAGCAGTTCCCTGGGTGAAGCTTTCTTT. Protein product: CASSSLGEAFF.

The chain employs TRBV10-2 and TRBJ1-3, with 7 bases aligning to TRBD1. J was trimmed by 2 bases and V by 0 bases; bases with no gene match: 7. From germline, CDR1 is WSHSY and CDR2 SAAADI. CDR3 length equals 17 residues. The CDR3 coding sequence is TGCGCCAGCAGTGAGTCGTTGGGGACAGCCACTGGAAACACCATATATTTT. It yields the protein CASSESLGTATGNTIYF.

This rearrangement joins TRBV2 to TRBJ1-5, with a possible D match to TRBD1 (5 bases). CDR1 SNHLY and CDR2 FYNNEI come from the germline V gene. V lost 6 bases and J lost 5, with 17 bases in between. There are 15 residues in the CDR3. This CDR3 is CASSLTGTLDQPQHF. The DNA of the CDR3 is TGTGCCAGCAGCTTAACTGGGACTCTGGATCAGCCCCAGCATTTT.